The rows below give T cell receptor beta chains drawn from one sample of a study of cytomegalovirus exposure and HLA in healthy donors. Using immunoSEQ multiplex PCR, the repertoire was profiled, and TCRdb retains in-frame clones only, with some absent. The sample consists of 110,000 or so clones, over 70% of them appearing once. The source material was PBMCs. These receptors were obtained from a man aged 30 to 45 in good health and CMV-seronegative. Each CDR3 is given with its conserved first and last residue. D genes are given only for firm matches. Clone size is not always given. Where it is, it says once, few, many or a class for expanded clones.

>TRBJ1-4|-|-|TRBV11-2
CASSGRAKTNEKLFF
>TRBJ2-1|TRBD2|-|TRBV6-1
CASSELRGTRRDHNEQFF
>TRBJ2-1|TRBD1|-|TRBV13
CASSSSGTGDRSSYNEQFF
>TRBJ2-2|-|-|TRBV7-2
CASSLARGGNTGELFF
>TRBJ2-7|-|-|TRBV11-2
CASSLDAPGWVSYEQYF
>TRBJ1-5|-|-|TRBV15
CATSRESSGNQPQHF
>TRBJ1-5|TRBD1|-|TRBV15
CATRRAGQGATNQPQHF
>TRBJ2-1|-|-|TRBV4-3
CASSQDYYNEQFF
>TRBJ2-7|-|-|TRBV21-1
CASSNTGGHSYEQYF
>TRBJ2-7|TRBD2|-|TRBV30
CAWSPLAGGPGEQYF
>TRBJ2-5|-|-|TRBV7-8
CASSLARGETQYF
>TRBJ2-3|TRBD2|once|TRBV18
CASSPRTSGGADTQYF
>TRBJ1-5|-|-|TRBV6-1
CASTPGTNSNQPQHF
>TRBJ2-1|-|-|TRBV18
CAASRGNEQFF
>TRBJ2-3|TRBD1|-|TRBV5-1
CASSGGSQGATDTQYF
>TRBJ2-1|-|-|TRBV12-5
CASGLDPAGNEQFF
>TRBJ1-5|TRBD1|-|TRBV7-2
CASSLVGQAYNQPQHF
>TRBJ2-5|TRBD2|-|TRBV6-1
CASSLAGGFQETQYF
>TRBJ2-1|TRBD2|-|TRBV27
CASSFATSGSVSSYNEQFF
>TRBJ1-1|-|-|TRBV6-5
CASSFGLRNTEAFF
>TRBJ1-4|-|-|TRBV28
CASGLGAWEKLFF
>TRBJ1-4|-|-|TRBV15
CATSRGNQGEKLFF